The present T cell receptor (beta chain) was sequenced within a study of blood T cell repertoires in COVID-19. The J segment lost 2 bases and the V segment lost 0 bases, leaving 7 bases of the junction unmatched. This CDR3 contains 18 residues. Germline CDR1 SGHTA, CDR2 FQGNSA. The protocol was immunoSEQ multiplex PCR, while the TCRdb copy is restricted to in-frame clones and leaves out a portion. The data contain about 240,000 clones, 87% of them singletons. The V call is TRBV7-2, the J call TRBJ2-3; the match to TRBD2 covers 11 bases. Sequenced input: peripheral blood. The clonotype originates from a man between 60 and 70 years old who had recovered from COVID-19. The DNA of the CDR3 is TGTGCCAGCAGCTTAGCGCTAACTAGCGGGGGACACACAGATACGCAGTATTTT. It translates to CASSLALTSGGHTDTQYF.